The sequence of this T cell receptor (beta chain) was determined in a study of patients and donors after allogeneic stem cell transplantation. TCRdb re-called the RT-PCR reads through MiXCR, storing one row per CDR3 protein. The sample has 900,000 to 1,000,000 distinct CDR3 sequences, about a sixth seen once. The table lists this clonotype with many counts. The CDR3 totals 14 residues. Losses at the gene ends were 4 bases for V and 2 bases for J; bases not matched to a gene: 3. Germline V gene sequence: CDR1 SGHRS, CDR2 YFSETQ. Sequenced: blood, either unsorted or a sorted T cell fraction (not recorded which). The rearrangement links TRBV5-1 to TRBJ1-5; 7 bases are shared with TRBD1. The TCR was taken from a human donor who was either an allogeneic HSCT recipient or a stem cell or donor lymphocyte infusion donor (not recorded which). It is not recorded whose cells these are; they may come from a transplant donor. Written as DNA, the CDR3 is TGCGCCAGCAGCGACACAGGGGGCAATCAGCCCCAGCATTTT. This sequence encodes CASSDTGGNQPQHF.